This is a list of T cell receptor beta chains from one sample in a study of blood T cell repertoires in COVID-19. The repertoire was sequenced with immunoSEQ multiplex PCR; TCRdb's copy has only in-frame clones and lacks some. The sample lists roughly 200,000 clones; 88% were seen once. The sample comprised peripheral blood. The receptors originated from a woman under 40 with acute or convalescent COVID-19. CDR3s leave out the opening cysteine and the closing phenylalanine or tryptophan. Some rows mark clone size as missing; the rest say once, few, many or name a class of expanded clone.

length: 13; J: TRBJ2-5; size: NA; V: TRBV2; CDR3: ASSPGQGEGGTQY
length: 9; J: TRBJ2-1; size: NA; V: TRBV28; CDR3: ASSLRDTQF
length: 14; J: TRBJ1-5; size: NA; V: TRBV28; CDR3: ASKFTGGYSNQPQH
length: 16; J: TRBJ2-1; size: NA; V: TRBV4-1; CDR3: ASSQVLAGLLSYNEQF
length: 14; J: TRBJ1-2; size: NA; V: TRBV25-1; CDR3: ASSEFTGGDIYGYT
length: 13; J: TRBJ2-3; size: NA; V: TRBV5-1; CDR3: ASSLGTSGRGTQY
length: 11; J: TRBJ2-2; size: NA; V: TRBV29-1; CDR3: SVEPGVTGELF
length: 12; J: TRBJ1-3; size: NA; V: TRBV5-6; CDR3: ATSRTHSGNTIY
length: 12; J: TRBJ1-3; size: NA; V: TRBV7-2; CDR3: ASSLAGRVVTIY
length: 13; J: TRBJ1-6; size: once; V: TRBV5-1; CDR3: ASSAQGAKNSPLH